This is a list of T cell receptor beta chains from one sample in a study of CD8 T cells in Susac syndrome. TCRdb recomputed calls from the immunoSEQ multiplex PCR reads with MiXCR, one row per CDR3 protein. The data show 95,000 to 150,000 distinct CDR3 sequences, roughly 94% seen once. Input material: CD8+ T cells from PBMCs. Receptor source: a human donor with Susac syndrome. Both conserved end residues are part of each CDR3. D genes are given only for firm matches. The size field is filled for only some rows; it gives once, few, many or a size class.

V gene,J gene,clone size,D gene,CDR3 protein,CDR3 DNA
TRBV29-1,TRBJ1-1,-,-,CSVEDRAGSSEAFF,TGCAGCGTTGAAGATCGGGCAGGCTCCTCTGAAGCTTTCTTT
TRBV12-5,TRBJ2-5,-,TRBD1,CASGDRVAETQYF,TGTGCTAGTGGAGACAGGGTTGCGGAGACCCAGTACTTC
TRBV15,TRBJ1-2,-,-,CATSRYREGYGYTF,TGTGCCACCAGCAGATACAGGGAGGGCTATGGCTACACCTTC
TRBV9,TRBJ2-5,-,TRBD1,CASSATGGRKTQYF,TGTGCCAGCAGCGCCACAGGGGGTCGAAAGACCCAGTACTTC
TRBV4-2,TRBJ2-5,-,-,CASSQDTGGETQYF,TGTGCCAGCAGCCAAGATACAGGTGGGGAGACCCAGTACTTC
TRBV4-1,TRBJ2-7,-,TRBD2,CASSQLAGTTYEQYF,TGCGCCAGCAGCCAGTTAGCGGGGACGACCTACGAGCAGTACTTC
TRBV10-3,TRBJ1-2,-,TRBD1,CAISDAGDSSLYGYTF,TGTGCCATCAGTGACGCGGGGGACAGCTCTCTCTATGGCTACACCTTC
TRBV7-9,TRBJ1-5,-,-,CASSLGGTSQPQHF,TGTGCCAGCAGCTTGGGGGGGACCTCTCAGCCCCAGCATTTT
TRBV9,TRBJ2-3,-,TRBD1,CASSVDDRGSTDTQYF,TGTGCCAGCAGCGTAGACGACAGGGGATCCACAGATACGCAGTATTTT
TRBV29-1,TRBJ1-1,-,-,CSAQFLNTEAFF,TGCAGCGCGCAGTTTTTGAACACTGAAGCTTTCTTT
TRBV20-1,TRBJ2-1,-,TRBD1,CSAGGTGTLRYNEQFF,TGCAGTGCTGGAGGGACAGGGACCCTCCGGTACAATGAGCAGTTCTTC
TRBV12-5,TRBJ2-6,-,-,CASGTPDSRANVLTF,TGTGCTAGTGGTACTCCCGACTCTAGGGCCAACGTCCTGACTTTC
TRBV6-5,TRBJ1-6,-,-,CASSYSTGTGPSPLHF,TGTGCCAGCAGTTACTCGACGGGGACGGGCCCGTCCCCCCTCCACTTT
TRBV7-9,TRBJ2-3,-,-,CAISWESTDTQYF,TGTGCCATCTCCTGGGAGAGCACAGATACGCAGTATTTT
TRBV10-2,TRBJ2-7,-,-,CASPYHEQYF,TGCGCCAGCCCCTACCACGAGCAGTACTTC
TRBV4-2,TRBJ1-5,-,TRBD1,CASSQGRTGAQPQHF,TGTGCCAGCAGCCAGGGGAGGACAGGCGCTCAGCCCCAGCATTTT
TRBV12-3/TRBV12-4,TRBJ2-5,-,-,CASSPVERFQETQYF,TGTGCCAGCAGTCCAGTAGAAAGGTTTCAAGAGACCCAGTACTTC
TRBV11-2,TRBJ2-5,-,-,CASSRHRDTFSETQYF,TGTGCCAGCAGCCGCCACCGGGACACCTTTAGTGAGACCCAGTACTTC
TRBV7-8,TRBJ2-5,-,-,CASSLVEWGLETQYF,TGTGCCAGCAGCTTAGTGGAGTGGGGGTTGGAGACCCAGTACTTC
TRBV7-9,TRBJ2-7,once,TRBD2,CAGTSGLGEQYF,TGTGCCGGAACTAGCGGCCTGGGAGAGCAGTACTTC
TRBV9,TRBJ2-2,-,TRBD1,CASSEYRGVAGELFF,TGTGCCAGCAGCGAATACAGGGGTGTCGCCGGGGAGCTGTTTTTT
TRBV30,TRBJ1-1,-,-,CAWSVVGSTEAFF,TGTGCCTGGAGTGTGGTAGGGAGCACTGAAGCTTTCTTT
TRBV7-8,TRBJ2-7,-,TRBD2,CASSLAGNGGAGEQYF,TGTGCCAGCAGCTTAGCGGGTAACGGGGGGGCCGGCGAGCAGTACTTC
TRBV29-1,TRBJ2-2,few,-,CSVELSGRTGELFF,TGCAGCGTTGAACTCTCAGGGAGGACCGGGGAGCTGTTTTTT
TRBV6-5,TRBJ2-1,-,TRBD1,CASSYSAGGAYNEQFF,TGTGCCAGCAGTTACTCGGCAGGGGGTGCCTACAATGAGCAGTTCTTC
TRBV20-1,TRBJ2-2,-,-,CSAVDRTYTGELFF,TGCAGTGCTGTAGACAGAACCTACACCGGGGAGCTGTTTTTT
TRBV4-2,TRBJ2-1,-,TRBD2,CASSQGVSGGWNEQFF,TGTGCCAGCAGCCAAGGCGTTAGCGGGGGGTGGAATGAGCAGTTCTTC
TRBV11-2,TRBJ2-7,-,TRBD1,CASSLDWGQGYEQYF,TGTGCCAGCAGCTTAGATTGGGGACAGGGGTACGAGCAGTACTTC
TRBV20-1,TRBJ2-5,-,-,CSARVQETQYF,TGCAGTGCTAGGGTCCAGGAGACCCAGTACTTC
TRBV6-4,TRBJ2-1,-,TRBD2,CASAAASGADYNEQFF,TGTGCCAGCGCAGCTGCTAGCGGGGCCGACTACAATGAGCAGTTCTTC
TRBV5-6,TRBJ2-6,-,-,CASSLRRSGANVLTF,TGTGCCAGCAGCTTGAGGAGATCTGGGGCCAACGTCCTGACTTTC
TRBV5-4,TRBJ2-7,few,-,CASSLEEGSYEQYF,TGTGCCAGCAGCTTGGAGGAGGGGTCCTACGAGCAGTACTTC
TRBV6-4,TRBJ1-1,-,-,CASSYGGEAFF,TGTGCCAGCAGCTACGGGGGTGAAGCTTTCTTT
TRBV4-1,TRBJ2-7,-,TRBD1,CASSQDLTGWYEQYF,TGCGCCAGCAGCCAAGATTTGACAGGGTGGTACGAGCAGTACTTC
TRBV7-2,TRBJ2-7,-,-,CASSSTEGLMLSEQYF,TGTGCCAGCAGCTCAACGGAGGGGCTGATGCTCTCCGAGCAGTACTTC
TRBV7-9,TRBJ2-2,once,-,CASSPIGAFPINTGELFF,TGTGCCAGCAGCCCTATCGGGGCGTTTCCTATCAACACCGGGGAGCTGTTTTTT
TRBV28,TRBJ2-6,-,-,CASSLNSGANVLTF,TGTGCCAGCAGTTTGAACTCTGGGGCCAACGTCCTGACTTTC
TRBV6-5,TRBJ2-6,-,-,CASSLESGANVLTF,TGTGCCAGCAGTCTAGAGTCTGGGGCCAACGTCCTGACTTTC
TRBV2,TRBJ2-1,-,-,CASSEGRFNEQFF,TGTGCCAGCAGTGAGGGGAGATTCAATGAGCAGTTCTTC
TRBV20-1,TRBJ1-5,-,-,CSARVRGDQPQHF,TGCAGTGCTAGAGTTAGGGGGGATCAGCCCCAGCATTTT
TRBV13,TRBJ2-3,once,TRBD2,CASSLDVSGGDTQYF,TGTGCCAGCAGCTTAGACGTCTCCGGGGGGGATACGCAGTATTTT
TRBV6-5,TRBJ2-7,once,TRBD1,CASRSGQGARYEQYF,TGTGCCAGCAGGAGCGGGCAGGGGGCGCGATACGAGCAGTACTTC
TRBV9,TRBJ1-2,-,TRBD1,CASSPKLTGGGYYGYTF,TGTGCCAGCAGCCCCAAACTAACAGGGGGAGGATACTATGGCTACACCTTC
TRBV20-1,TRBJ2-2,-,-,CSAGTVNTGELFF,TGCAGTGCTGGGACGGTGAACACCGGGGAGCTGTTTTTT
TRBV6-1,TRBJ2-7,-,-,CASSELPSSYEQYF,TGTGCCAGCAGTGAGTTACCGAGCTCCTACGAGCAGTACTTC
TRBV2,TRBJ2-3,-,TRBD2,CAGISGGTDTQYF,TGTGCCGGGATCAGCGGGGGCACAGATACGCAGTATTTT
TRBV20-1,TRBJ2-1,once,TRBD2,CSAPPPWGGVDEQFF,TGCAGTGCACCTCCCCCCTGGGGGGGGGTCGATGAGCAGTTCTTC
TRBV9,TRBJ1-2,-,TRBD1,CASSSRSRDRDGYTF,TGTGCCAGCAGCTCACGATCCCGGGACAGGGATGGCTACACCTTC
TRBV12-3/TRBV12-4,TRBJ2-1,-,-,CASSFGPNNEQFF,TGTGCCAGCAGTTTTGGCCCGAACAATGAGCAGTTCTTC
TRBV29-1,TRBJ2-7,-,TRBD1,CSVTGTDQHEQYF,TGCAGCGTTACCGGGACAGACCAACACGAGCAGTACTTC
TRBV20-1,TRBJ2-7,-,TRBD2,CSARLGRGGPYEQYF,TGCAGTGCTAGACTAGGCCGGGGGGGCCCCTACGAGCAGTACTTC
TRBV6-5,TRBJ1-5,once,-,CASSYSRAASGGEPQHF,TGTGCCAGCAGTTACTCGAGGGCGGCCTCAGGAGGCGAGCCCCAGCATTTT
TRBV29-1,TRBJ2-2,once,-,CSVVVGTGELFF,TGCAGCGTTGTAGTTGGGACCGGGGAGCTGTTTTTT
TRBV10-3,TRBJ2-1,once,-,CAISGPDSQKGNEQFF,TGTGCCATCAGTGGCCCTGACAGCCAAAAGGGCAATGAGCAGTTCTTC
TRBV6-5,TRBJ1-5,-,-,CASRPSDSSNQPQHF,TGTGCCAGCAGACCCTCGGACAGCAGCAATCAGCCCCAGCATTTT
TRBV29-1,TRBJ1-1,-,-,CSAEAVFTEAFF,TGCAGCGCAGAAGCGGTATTCACTGAAGCTTTCTTT